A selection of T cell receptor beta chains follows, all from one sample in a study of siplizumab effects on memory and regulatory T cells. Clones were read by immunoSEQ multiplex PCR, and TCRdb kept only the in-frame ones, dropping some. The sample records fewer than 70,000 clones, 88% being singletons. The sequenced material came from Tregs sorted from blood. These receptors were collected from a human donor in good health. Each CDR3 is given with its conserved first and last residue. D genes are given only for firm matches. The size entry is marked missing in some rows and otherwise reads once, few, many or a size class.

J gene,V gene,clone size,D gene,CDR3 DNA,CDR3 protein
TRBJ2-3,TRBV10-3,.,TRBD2,TGTGCCATCAGTTTTAGCGGGGATACGCAGTATTTT,CAISFSGDTQYF
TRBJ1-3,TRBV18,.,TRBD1,TGTGCCAGCTCACTACCCGGGACAGGTCTTGGAAACACCATATATTTT,CASSLPGTGLGNTIYF
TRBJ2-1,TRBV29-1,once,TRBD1,TGCAGCGTTGGTTACAGGGGGTCCTACAATGAGCAGTTCTTC,CSVGYRGSYNEQFF
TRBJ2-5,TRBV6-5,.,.,TGTGCCAGCAGTTACTGGGCAGCACAAGAGACCCAGTACTTC,CASSYWAAQETQYF
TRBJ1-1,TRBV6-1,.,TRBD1,TGTGCCAGCAGTGATCTTTGGACAGGGATATCGGTTGAAGCTTTCTTT,CASSDLWTGISVEAFF
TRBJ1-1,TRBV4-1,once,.,TGCGCCAGCAGCCGTCCCCTGACAGGAGGATACGGCACTGAAGCTTTCTTT,CASSRPLTGGYGTEAFF
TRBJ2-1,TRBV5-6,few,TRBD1,TGTGCCAGCAGCTTCTCGCCAGGGGGTTCGGTTGAGCAGTTCTTC,CASSFSPGGSVEQFF
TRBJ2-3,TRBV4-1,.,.,TGCGCCAGCAGACCTAGTCTCACAGATACGCAGTATTTT,CASRPSLTDTQYF
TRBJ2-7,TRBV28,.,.,TGTGCCAGCGGACCCTCATTCCGGACGGGGGGCTTGTCCGAGCAGTACTTC,CASGPSFRTGGLSEQYF
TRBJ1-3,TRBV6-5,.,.,TGTGCCAGCAGTCCTTGGAGGGAAGGAAACACCATATATTTT,CASSPWREGNTIYF
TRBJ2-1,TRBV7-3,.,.,TGTGCCAGCAGCTTAAGATTAGCGGCTTACAATGAGCAGTTCTTC,CASSLRLAAYNEQFF
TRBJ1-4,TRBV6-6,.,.,TGTGCCAGCAGTTCCCCCGGGGGAATGAGTGAAAAACTGTTTTTT,CASSSPGGMSEKLFF
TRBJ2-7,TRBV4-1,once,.,TGCGCCAGCAGCCGGTCTCTAGCGCACGATGCCTACGAGCAGTACTTC,CASSRSLAHDAYEQYF
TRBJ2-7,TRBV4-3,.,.,TGCGCCAGCAGCCTCTTAGGATCGAGCTCCTACGAGCAGTACTTC,CASSLLGSSSYEQYF
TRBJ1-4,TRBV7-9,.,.,TGTGCCAGCACCACCAACAAGGGGGAAAAACTGTTTTTT,CASTTNKGEKLFF
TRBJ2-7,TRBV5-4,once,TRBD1,TGTGCCAGCAGCCCCCCTCCCGGGGACAGCTCCTACGAGCAGTACTTC,CASSPPPGDSSYEQYF
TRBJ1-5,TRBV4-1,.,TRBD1,TGCGCCAGCAGCGCCGGGACAGGGACCCCATATAGGAGCAATCAGCCCCAGCATTTT,CASSAGTGTPYRSNQPQHF
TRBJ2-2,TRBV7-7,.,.,TGTGCTAGCAGCCCCCTTCAGAACACCGGGGAGCTGTTTTTT,CASSPLQNTGELFF
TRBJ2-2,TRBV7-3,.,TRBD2,TGTGCCAGCAGCTTAACCGGGAGGAGGACCGGGGAGCTGTTTTTT,CASSLTGRRTGELFF
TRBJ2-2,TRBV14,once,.,TGTGCCAGCAGCCAAGTCGGCGCGGGAACCGGGGAGCTGTTTTTT,CASSQVGAGTGELFF
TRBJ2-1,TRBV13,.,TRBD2,TGTGCCAGCAGCTTCCTTGGCGGGAGTTATGAGCAGTTCTTC,CASSFLGGSYEQFF
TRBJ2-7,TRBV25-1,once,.,TGTGCCAGCAGTGAGTTTTACGAGCAGTACTTC,CASSEFYEQYF
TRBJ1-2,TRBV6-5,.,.,TGTGCCAGCAGTCCAACCAAGGCACTCTATGGCTACACCTTC,CASSPTKALYGYTF
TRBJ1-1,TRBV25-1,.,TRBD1,TGTGCCAGCAGTGAATTTACGAGTCGACAGGGAAAAGCTTTCTTT,CASSEFTSRQGKAFF
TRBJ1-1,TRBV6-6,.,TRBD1,TGTGCCAGCAGTTACTCGAACAGGGGGTCTGAAGCTTTCTTT,CASSYSNRGSEAFF
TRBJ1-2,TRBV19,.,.,TGTGCCAGTAGTGCCCTGATGGGAACGGAGAGGTATGGCTACACCTTC,CASSALMGTERYGYTF
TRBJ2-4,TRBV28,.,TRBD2,TGTGCCAGCAGCCGTGGGGGGGATATAGCCAAAAACATTCAGTACTTC,CASSRGGDIAKNIQYF
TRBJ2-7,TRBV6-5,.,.,TGTGCCAGCAGTTACGCCTTAATGTTTGACGAGCAGTACTTC,CASSYALMFDEQYF
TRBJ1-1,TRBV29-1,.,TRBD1,TGCAGTTTTTACAGGGGGGGGAACACTGAAGCTTTCTTT,CSFYRGGNTEAFF
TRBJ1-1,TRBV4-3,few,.,TGCGCCAGCAGCCAGGCCCGGGACTCAGCGAACACTGAAGCTTTCTTT,CASSQARDSANTEAFF
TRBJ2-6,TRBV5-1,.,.,TGCGCCAGCAACCCTCTTGGGGCCAACGTCCTGACTTTC,CASNPLGANVLTF
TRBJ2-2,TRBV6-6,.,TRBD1,TGTGCCAGCAGTCGACAGGGAAACGGGGAGCTGTTTTTT,CASSRQGNGELFF
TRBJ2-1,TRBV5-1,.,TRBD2,TGCGCCAGCAGCACGGGACTAGGTAGGCCCAATGAGCAGTTCTTC,CASSTGLGRPNEQFF
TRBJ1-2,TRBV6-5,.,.,TGTGCCAGCAGTTACTCCGGGGATTCCTATGGCTACACCTTC,CASSYSGDSYGYTF
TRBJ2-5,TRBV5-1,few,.,TGCGCCAGCAGCTTGGAATCTCGAACCCAGTACTTC,CASSLESRTQYF
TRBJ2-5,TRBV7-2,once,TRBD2,TGTGCCAGCAGCTTACCCGGACTAGCGGGAGAGACCCAGTACTTC,CASSLPGLAGETQYF
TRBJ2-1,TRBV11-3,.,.,TGTGCCAGCAGCTTCGAGAGGGTGGGTGAGCAGTTCTTC,CASSFERVGEQFF
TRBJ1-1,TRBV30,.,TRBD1,TGTGCCTGGAGTGCCGACAGGGACACTGAAGCTTTCTTT,CAWSADRDTEAFF
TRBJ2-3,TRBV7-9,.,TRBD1,TGTGCCAGCAGCCCGACAGGGGTCAACACAGATACGCAGTATTTT,CASSPTGVNTDTQYF
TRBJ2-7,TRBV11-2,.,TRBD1,TGTGCCAGCAGCTTACTTGCAGGGGGCAACTCCTACGAGCAGTACTTC,CASSLLAGGNSYEQYF